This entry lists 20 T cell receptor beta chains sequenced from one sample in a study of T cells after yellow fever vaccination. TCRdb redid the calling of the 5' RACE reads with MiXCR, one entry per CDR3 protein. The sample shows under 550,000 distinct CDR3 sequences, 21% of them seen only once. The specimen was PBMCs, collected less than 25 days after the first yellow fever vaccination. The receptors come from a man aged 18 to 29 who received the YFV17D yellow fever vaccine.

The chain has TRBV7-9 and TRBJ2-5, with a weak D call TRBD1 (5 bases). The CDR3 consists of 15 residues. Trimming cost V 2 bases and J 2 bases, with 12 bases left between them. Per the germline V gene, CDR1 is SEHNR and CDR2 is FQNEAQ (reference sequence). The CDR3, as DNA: TGTGCCAGCAGCTTATTTCAGGGAAGTCAAGAGACCCAGTACTTC. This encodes CASSLFQGSQETQYF.

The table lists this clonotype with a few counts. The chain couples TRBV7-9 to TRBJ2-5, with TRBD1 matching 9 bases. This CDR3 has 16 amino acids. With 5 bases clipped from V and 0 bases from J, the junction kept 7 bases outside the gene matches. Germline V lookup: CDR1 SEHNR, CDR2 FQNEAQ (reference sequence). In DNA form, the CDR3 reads TGTGCCAGCAGCGTCAACAGGGGGCAGTACCAAGAGACCCAGTACTTC. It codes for CASSVNRGQYQETQYF.

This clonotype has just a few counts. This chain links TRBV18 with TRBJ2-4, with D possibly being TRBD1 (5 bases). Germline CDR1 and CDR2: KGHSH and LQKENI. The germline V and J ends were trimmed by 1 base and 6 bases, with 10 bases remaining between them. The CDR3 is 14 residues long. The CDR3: CASSPQGQGNIQYF. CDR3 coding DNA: TGTGCCAGCTCACCACAGGGGCAGGGAAACATTCAGTACTTC.

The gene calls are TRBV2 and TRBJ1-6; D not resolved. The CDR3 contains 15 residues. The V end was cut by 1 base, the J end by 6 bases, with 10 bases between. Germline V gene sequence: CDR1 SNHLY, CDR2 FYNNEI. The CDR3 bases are TGTGCCAGCAGTGAAGTCGGACCTGGTAATTCACCCCTCCACTTT. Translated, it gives CASSEVGPGNSPLHF.

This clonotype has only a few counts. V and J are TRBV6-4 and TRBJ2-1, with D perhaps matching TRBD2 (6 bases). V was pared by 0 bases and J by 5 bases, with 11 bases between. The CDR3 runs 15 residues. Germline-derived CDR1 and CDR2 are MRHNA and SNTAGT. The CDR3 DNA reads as TGTGCCAGCAGTGACTCTGGGCGGGGAGACAATGAGCAGTTCTTC. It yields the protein CASSDSGRGDNEQFF.

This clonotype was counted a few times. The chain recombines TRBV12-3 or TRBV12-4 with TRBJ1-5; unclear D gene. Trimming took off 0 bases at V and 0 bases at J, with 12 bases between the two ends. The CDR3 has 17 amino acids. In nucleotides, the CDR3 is TGTGCCAGCAGTTTAGCGAAAGCGTTTTCTAGCAATCAGCCCCAGCATTTT. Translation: CASSLAKAFSSNQPQHF.

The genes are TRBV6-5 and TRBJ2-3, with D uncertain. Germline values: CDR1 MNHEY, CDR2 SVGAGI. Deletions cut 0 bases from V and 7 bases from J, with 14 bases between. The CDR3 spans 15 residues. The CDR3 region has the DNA TGTGCCAGCAGTTACTCGGGCAGATCCTCGAATACGCAGTATTTT. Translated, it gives CASSYSGRSSNTQYF.

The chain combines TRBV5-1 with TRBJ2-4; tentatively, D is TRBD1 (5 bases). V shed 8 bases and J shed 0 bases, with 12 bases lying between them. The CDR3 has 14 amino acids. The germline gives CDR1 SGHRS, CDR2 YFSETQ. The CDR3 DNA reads TGCGCCAGAGCAACAGGTTTAGCCAAAAACATTCAGTACTTC. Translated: CARATGLAKNIQYF.

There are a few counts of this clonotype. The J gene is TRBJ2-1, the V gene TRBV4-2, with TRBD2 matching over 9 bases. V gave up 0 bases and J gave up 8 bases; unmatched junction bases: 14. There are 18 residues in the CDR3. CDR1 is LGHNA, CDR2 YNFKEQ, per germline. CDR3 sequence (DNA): TGTGCCAGCAGCCAAGACAGCGGGGGGACTTTTCGGGGCGATGAGCAGTTCTTC. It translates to CASSQDSGGTFRGDEQFF.

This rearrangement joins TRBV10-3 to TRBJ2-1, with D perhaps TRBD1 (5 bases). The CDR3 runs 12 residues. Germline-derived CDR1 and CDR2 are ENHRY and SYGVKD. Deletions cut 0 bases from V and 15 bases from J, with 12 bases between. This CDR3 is CAISESISGRFF. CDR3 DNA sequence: TGTGCCATCAGTGAGTCGATTTCAGGGCGGTTCTTC.

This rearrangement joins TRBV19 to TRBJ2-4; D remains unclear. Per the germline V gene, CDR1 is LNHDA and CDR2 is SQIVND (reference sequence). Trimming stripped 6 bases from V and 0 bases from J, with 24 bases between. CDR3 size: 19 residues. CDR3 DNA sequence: TGTGCCAGTAGCAGATCGCCCGGAGCCTTACTACTAGCCAAAAACATTCAGTACTTC. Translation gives CASSRSPGALLLAKNIQYF.

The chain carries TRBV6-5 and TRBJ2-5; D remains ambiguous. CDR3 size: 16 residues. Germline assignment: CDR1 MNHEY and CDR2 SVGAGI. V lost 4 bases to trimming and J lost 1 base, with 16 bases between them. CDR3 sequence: CASSLRPHGTQETQYF. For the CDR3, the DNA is TGTGCCAGCAGTTTACGTCCTCACGGTACCCAAGAGACCCAGTACTTC.

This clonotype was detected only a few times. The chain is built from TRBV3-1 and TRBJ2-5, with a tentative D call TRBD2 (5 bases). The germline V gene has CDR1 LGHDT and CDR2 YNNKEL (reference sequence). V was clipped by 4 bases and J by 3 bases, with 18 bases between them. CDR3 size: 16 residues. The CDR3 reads CASSLTSGIPKETQYF. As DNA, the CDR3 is TGTGCCAGCAGCCTCACTTCCGGGATCCCAAAAGAGACCCAGTACTTC.

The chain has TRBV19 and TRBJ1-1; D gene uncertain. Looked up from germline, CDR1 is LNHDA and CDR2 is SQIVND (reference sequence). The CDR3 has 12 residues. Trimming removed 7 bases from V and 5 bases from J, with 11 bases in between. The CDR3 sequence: CASMGFGTEAFF. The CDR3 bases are TGTGCCAGTATGGGGTTTGGTACTGAAGCTTTCTTT.

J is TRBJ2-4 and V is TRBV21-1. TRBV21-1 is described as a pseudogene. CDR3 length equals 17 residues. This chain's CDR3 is CASSESGHLLAKNIQYF. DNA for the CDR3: TGTGCCAGCAGCGAATCCGGCCACCTTCTAGCCAAAAACATTCAGTACTTC.

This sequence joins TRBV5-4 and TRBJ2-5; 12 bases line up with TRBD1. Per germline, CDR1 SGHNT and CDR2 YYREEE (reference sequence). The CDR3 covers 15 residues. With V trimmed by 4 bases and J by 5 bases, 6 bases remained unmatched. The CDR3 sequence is CASSLGTGGVETQYF. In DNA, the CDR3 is TGTGCCAGCAGCCTGGGGACAGGGGGCGTTGAGACCCAGTACTTC.

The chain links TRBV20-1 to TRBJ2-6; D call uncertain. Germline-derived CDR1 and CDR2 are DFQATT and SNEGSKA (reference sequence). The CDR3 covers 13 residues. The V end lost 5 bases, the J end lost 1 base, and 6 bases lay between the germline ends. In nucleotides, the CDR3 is TGCAGTGCTTGGAGATCTGGGGCCAACGTCCTGACTTTC. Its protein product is CSAWRSGANVLTF.

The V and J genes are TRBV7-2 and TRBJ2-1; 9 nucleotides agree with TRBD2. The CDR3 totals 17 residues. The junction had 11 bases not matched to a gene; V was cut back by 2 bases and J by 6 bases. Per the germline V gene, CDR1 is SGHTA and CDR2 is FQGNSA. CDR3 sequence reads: CASSLRPGAGGGNEQFF. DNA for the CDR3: TGTGCCAGCAGCTTACGCCCCGGGGCGGGGGGGGGCAATGAGCAGTTCTTC. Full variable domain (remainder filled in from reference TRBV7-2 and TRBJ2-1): GAGVSQSPSNKVTEKGKDVELRCDPISGHTALYWYRQSLGQGLEFLIYFQGNSAPDKSGLPSDRFSAERTGGSVSTLTIQRTQQEDSAVYLCASSLRPGAGGGNEQFFGPGTRLTVL.

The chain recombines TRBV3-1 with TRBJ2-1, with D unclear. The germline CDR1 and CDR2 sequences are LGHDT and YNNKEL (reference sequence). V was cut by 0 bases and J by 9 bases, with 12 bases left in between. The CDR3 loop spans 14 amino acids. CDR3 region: CASSQDLGATEQFF. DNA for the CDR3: TGTGCCAGCAGCCAAGATCTCGGAGCGACTGAGCAGTTCTTC.

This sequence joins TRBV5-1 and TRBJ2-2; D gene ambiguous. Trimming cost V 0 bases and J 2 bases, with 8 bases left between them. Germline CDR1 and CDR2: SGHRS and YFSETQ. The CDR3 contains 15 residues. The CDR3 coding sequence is TGCGCCAGCAGCTTGGGTTGGATCAACACCGGGGAGCTGTTTTTT. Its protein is CASSLGWINTGELFF.